The 4 T cell receptor beta chains below were found in one sample sequenced in a study of beta chain features in type 1 diabetes. Study observations and caveats: Among all four CD4+ subsets, Type 1 diabetes patients had TCRB CDR3s that were moderately but significantly shorter.

The study reverse transcribed the entire isolated RNA, so it sequenced expressed TCRB transcripts. Profiled with immunoSEQ multiplex PCR; TCRdb holds only in-frame clones, not every one. Of a few hundred thousand clones in the sample, less than 30% were seen once. These receptors lack a known antigen. The sequenced sample was naive CD4+ T cells from blood. The receptors stem from a woman aged 30 to 39 with type 1 diabetes.

This clone was counted only a few times. CDR3 nucleotides: TGTGCCACCTTGGACAGTGTCAATTACGAGCAGTACTTC. It yields the protein CATLDSVNYEQYF. The V call is TRBV6-5, the J call TRBJ2-7; D possibly corresponds to TRBD1 (6 bases). CDR3 length: 13 amino acids. Germline-derived CDR1 and CDR2 are MNHEY and SVGAGI. Deletions cut 10 bases from V and 4 bases from J, with 17 bases between.

The chain joins TRBV5-6 to TRBJ1-5; the D gene is possibly TRBD1 (6 bases). V was pared by 4 bases and J by 4 bases, with 9 bases between. Germline V gene lookup returns CDR1 SGHDT and CDR2 YYEEEE. CDR3 length: 13 amino acids. The CDR3: CASSRQVNQPQHF. Written as DNA, the CDR3 is TGTGCCAGCAGCCGACAGGTGAATCAGCCCCAGCATTTT.

This clone was recorded a few times. The J gene is TRBJ2-2, the V gene TRBV9, with 14 positions matching TRBD2. After removal of 2 bases from V and 5 bases from J, the junction contained 17 bases not matched to a gene. CDR3 length equals 21 residues. Germline-derived CDR1 and CDR2 are SGDLS and YYNGEE. In nucleotides, the CDR3 is TGTGCCAGCAGCGTGAAGTGGGGACTAGCGGGGGCGGCGGGTTCGACCGGGGAGCTGTTTTTT. The encoded protein is CASSVKWGLAGAAGSTGELFF.

The chain employs TRBV29-1 and TRBJ2-5, with a weak D call TRBD1 (5 bases). Trimming left V 4 bases short and J 1 base short, with 7 bases between. The CDR3 contains 12 residues. The V gene's germline CDR1 is SQVTM and CDR2 ANQGSEA. The DNA for the CDR3 is TGCAGCGTTGGAAGGGGCCAAGAGACCCAGTACTTC. It translates to CSVGRGQETQYF.